The 9 T cell receptor beta chains below were found in one sample sequenced in a study of early T cells in non-severe SARS-CoV-2 infection. TCRdb re-called the 5' RACE reads with MiXCR, one entry per CDR3 protein. Of around 65,000 distinct CDR3 sequences in the sample, roughly 12% were seen once. The source material was whole blood, sampled at baseline. The receptors shown here come from an adult who was a healthcare worker with PCR-confirmed SARS-CoV-2 infection or an uninfected control (not recorded which).

The genes are TRBV9 and TRBJ1-6; D remains unclear. From germline, CDR1 is SGDLS and CDR2 YYNGEE. V was trimmed by 3 bases and J by 3 bases, leaving 7 bases between them. The CDR3 has 14 amino acids. CDR3 nucleotides: TGTGCCAGCAGCGCCGGGGACTATAATTCACCCCTCCACTTT. Residues: CASSAGDYNSPLHF.

This clonotype has a handful of counts. The chain combines TRBV6-6 with TRBJ2-2; 7 nucleotides agree with TRBD1. The germline CDR1 and CDR2 sequences are MNHNY and SVGAGI (reference sequence). With V trimmed by 5 bases and J by 5 bases, 5 bases remained unmatched. The CDR3 spans 14 residues. The CDR3 nucleotides are TGTGCCAGCAGTCCCGACAGGGAGACCGGGGAGCTGTTTTTT. This gives the protein CASSPDRETGELFF.

V and J are TRBV5-6 and TRBJ1-2; unclear D gene. Germline V gene data show CDR1 as SGHDT and CDR2 as YYEEEE. There are 13 residues in the CDR3. The germline V and J ends were trimmed by 0 bases and 4 bases, with 7 bases remaining between them. In nucleotides, the CDR3 is TGTGCCAGCAGCTTGGGTTCAAGCTATGGCTACACCTTC. Its translation: CASSLGSSYGYTF.

This clonotype was detected a few times. The chain couples TRBV11-2 to TRBJ2-7; D gene unclear. From germline, CDR1 is SGHAT and CDR2 FQNNGV. The V gene lost 2 bases and the J gene lost 9 bases, with 8 bases spanning the gap. The CDR3 has 11 residues. CDR3 protein: CASSLMDRQYF. CDR3 nucleotide sequence: TGTGCCAGCAGCTTAATGGATAGGCAGTACTTC.

The rearrangement uses TRBV29-1 and TRBJ1-1; D remains ambiguous. There are 12 residues in the CDR3. Trimming left V 2 bases short and J 1 base short, with 5 bases between. Germline CDR1 and CDR2: SQVTM and ANQGSEA. The CDR3 region has the DNA TGCAGCGTTGAACCCAGGAACACTGAAGCTTTCTTT. Its translation: CSVEPRNTEAFF.

The V and J genes are TRBV7-2 and TRBJ1-1, with 10 bases that match TRBD1. The length of the CDR3 is 20 residues. In germline, CDR1 is SGHTA, CDR2 FQGNSA. Trimming removed 0 bases from V and 1 base from J; junction bases left unmatched: 14. The CDR3 reads CASSLAPPGTGDVGNTEAFF. In nucleotides, the CDR3 is TGTGCCAGCAGCTTAGCCCCTCCCGGGACAGGGGACGTGGGGAACACTGAAGCTTTCTTT.

V is TRBV7-8 and J is TRBJ1-1; D unclear. V was shortened by 0 bases and J by 5 bases, with 10 bases between the two germline ends. CDR3 length equals 14 residues. Germline CDR1 is SGHVS and CDR2 is FQNEAQ. The CDR3 loop reads CASSLAVRGTEAFF. For the CDR3, the DNA is TGTGCCAGCAGCTTAGCGGTACGAGGGACTGAAGCTTTCTTT.

The chain is built from TRBV6-2 or TRBV6-3 and TRBJ2-3; D might be TRBD2 (5 bases). The ends were cut back, 4 bases at V and 7 bases at J, with 9 bases in the middle. The CDR3 is 12 residues long. CDR1 is MNHEY, CDR2 SVGEGT, per germline. The CDR3 loop is CASSSDSYTQYF. CDR3 sequence (DNA): TGTGCCAGCAGTTCGGACTCGTATACGCAGTATTTT.

CDR3 residues: CSASDNGQVDTDTQYF. The CDR3 region has the DNA TGCAGTGCTTCAGACAACGGACAGGTTGACACAGATACGCAGTATTTT. V is TRBV20-1 and J is TRBJ2-3; 7 bases align to TRBD1. V trimming: 5 bases; J trimming: 2 bases; junction bases outside the gene matches: 13. The CDR3 runs 16 residues. The germline CDR1 and CDR2 sequences are DFQATT and SNEGSKA (reference sequence).